Listed here is a single T cell receptor beta chain. This sample is drawn from a study of T cell changes during pregnancy in multiple sclerosis. Here immunoSEQ multiplex PCR was the method, and the copy in TCRdb shows in-frame clones only, minus some. Found here are around 97,000 clones, approximately 90% of them singletons; the top ten hold approximately 0.8%. The sequences come from peripheral blood, collected in the second trimester of pregnancy. This clonotype originated in a female donor in good health, enrolled as a control in a pregnancy study.

The CDR3 here is CASSGQAITDTQYF. The CDR3 DNA follows: TGTGCCAGCTCCGGACAGGCTATTACAGATACGCAGTATTTT. The V and J genes are TRBV5-4 and TRBJ2-3; TRBD1 aligns across 7 bases. Germline V gene data show CDR1 as SGHNT and CDR2 as YYREEE (reference sequence). The CDR3 sequence is 14 residues long. After removal of 7 bases from V and 3 bases from J, the junction contained 8 bases not matched to a gene.